A selection of T cell receptor beta chains follows, all from one sample in a study of radiotherapy plus CTLA-4 blockade in lung cancer. Assay: immunoSEQ multiplex PCR; the TCRdb copy retains only in-frame clones and omits some. The table records over 85,000 clones, about 91% of them present only once. The sample consisted of peripheral blood, taken from a patient treated with radiotherapy plus ipilimumab. Receptors were obtained from a human donor with non-small cell lung cancer that progressed on radiotherapy plus ipilimumab. Each CDR3 is given with its conserved first and last residue. The D gene is left open where the match is weak. Where a row states a size, it is once, few, many or the class of an expanded clone; other rows omit it.

length	size	D	V	J	DNA	CDR3
15	-	TRBD1	TRBV7-9	TRBJ1-2	TGTGCCAGCAGCTTAGCGGGTGGGACAGACTATGGCTACACCTTC	CASSLAGGTDYGYTF
15	-	-	TRBV11-3	TRBJ2-6	TGTGCCAGCAGCACCGGGGGTTCTGGGGCCAACGTCCTGACTTTC	CASSTGGSGANVLTF
15	-	-	TRBV7-9	TRBJ2-1	TGTGCCAGCAGCTTAGACGGCGGAGGGGCCAATGAGCAGTTCTTC	CASSLDGGGANEQFF
14	-	-	TRBV6-6	TRBJ2-5	TGTGCCAGCAGGGCGGGAAGAGTCCAAGAGACCCAGTACTTC	CASRAGRVQETQYF
14	few	-	TRBV9	TRBJ1-1	TGTGCCAGCAGCAATCGGGTAGTGAACACTGAAGCTTTCTTT	CASSNRVVNTEAFF
15	-	TRBD2	TRBV25-1	TRBJ2-1	TGTGCCAGCAGTGAGGGAGCGGGAGTGGGCAATGAGCAGTTCTTC	CASSEGAGVGNEQFF
16	-	-	TRBV4-1	TRBJ2-7	TGCGCCAGCAGCCAAGAATTTGGGTCGGCGGGCTACGAGCAGTACTTC	CASSQEFGSAGYEQYF
14	-	-	TRBV7-9	TRBJ2-1	TGTGCCAGCAGGCCGCCAGGAAGCTACAATGAGCAGTTCTTC	CASRPPGSYNEQFF
16	-	-	TRBV7-7	TRBJ2-3	TGTGCTAGCAAACCAAGGGACTCGACAACTACAGATACGCAGTATTTT	CASKPRDSTTTDTQYF
14	once	-	TRBV5-6	TRBJ2-7	TGTGCCAGCAGCCAAGGGGGGAGTGGGGACGAGCAGTACTTC	CASSQGGSGDEQYF
13	-	-	TRBV2	TRBJ1-4	TGTGCCAGCAGTAGGGACTATAATGAAAAACTGTTTTTT	CASSRDYNEKLFF
14	-	-	TRBV10-3	TRBJ1-4	TGTGCCATCAGTGAGTGGCAGGGGAAGGAAAAACTGTTTTTT	CAISEWQGKEKLFF
13	once	-	TRBV14	TRBJ1-2	TGTGCCAGCAGCCAAGATCGTACCTATGGCTACACCTTC	CASSQDRTYGYTF
15	-	-	TRBV12-5	TRBJ2-5	TGTGCTAGTGGTTTGGTACCGCGGCTTCAAGAGACCCAGTACTTC	CASGLVPRLQETQYF
13	-	-	TRBV4-1	TRBJ2-5	TGCGCCAGCAGCCAATGGGAGCAAGAGACCCAGTACTTC	CASSQWEQETQYF
17	-	TRBD2	TRBV7-6	TRBJ2-3	TGTGCCAGCAGCTTACTGTCTAGCGGGAGTCGGACAGATACGCAGTATTTT	CASSLLSSGSRTDTQYF
16	-	TRBD2	TRBV5-1	TRBJ2-1	TGCGCCAGCAGCTTGGATGGGGGAGGGCCATACAATGAGCAGTTCTTC	CASSLDGGGPYNEQFF
14	-	TRBD2	TRBV11-2	TRBJ2-7	TGTGCCAGCAGCCCCAGCGGGAGGTACTACGAGCAGTACTTC	CASSPSGRYYEQYF
13	-	-	TRBV7-3	TRBJ2-5	TGTGCCAGCAGCTTACAGGTCCAAGAGACCCAGTACTTC	CASSLQVQETQYF
11	-	-	TRBV7-6	TRBJ2-7	TGTGCCAGCAGCTTAGGGGACGAGCAGTACTTC	CASSLGDEQYF
11	few	-	TRBV2	TRBJ2-4	TGTGCCAGCACGGGCCAAAACATTCAGTACTTC	CASTGQNIQYF
13	-	-	TRBV7-8	TRBJ2-7	TGTGCCAGCAGCTCGGGACTCGGCTACGAGCAGTACTTC	CASSSGLGYEQYF
18	-	-	TRBV6-1	TRBJ1-1	TGTGCCAGCAGTGAAGCCGGAGGGGGAGTTGGGGTGAACACTGAAGCTTTCTTT	CASSEAGGGVGVNTEAFF
14	-	TRBD1	TRBV2	TRBJ1-2	TGTGCCAGCATCGAGACAGGGGACAACTATGGCTACACCTTC	CASIETGDNYGYTF
15	once	TRBD2	TRBV6-5	TRBJ2-3	TGTGCCAGCAGCCGGGGGGGAGGGATCACAGATACGCAGTATTTT	CASSRGGGITDTQYF